This is a list of T cell receptor beta chains from one sample in a study of CD8+CD57+ T cells in acquired aplastic anemia. In TCRdb, the reads were re-called with MiXCR into one record per CDR3 protein. Among 35,000 to 45,000 distinct CDR3 sequences, around 63% were seen once, and the ten largest hold less than 25%. Input material: sorted CD4+, CD8+, or CD8+CD57+ T cells (not recorded which) from PBMCs. These receptors were collected from a human donor in good health, serving as a control. Both conserved end residues are part of each CDR3. D genes are given only for firm matches. Size is stated for part of the rows, as once, few or many counts, or as a class when the clone is expanded.

clone size,V gene,J gene,CDR3 length,D gene,CDR3 protein,CDR3 DNA
-,TRBV9,TRBJ2-7,12,-,CASSRANYEQYF,TGTGCCAGCAGCCGTGCCAACTACGAGCAGTACTTC
-,TRBV29-1,TRBJ2-7,13,-,CSVEGGQSLEQYF,TGCAGCGTTGAGGGCGGACAGTCCCTCGAGCAGTACTTC
-,TRBV29-1,TRBJ1-2,13,-,CSVDDRRNLGYTF,TGCAGCGTTGACGACAGGAGGAATCTTGGCTACACCTTC
-,TRBV24-1,TRBJ2-7,14,-,CATSYGGPPGEQYF,TGTGCCACCAGTTACGGCGGGCCTCCGGGGGAGCAGTACTTC
medium-sized,TRBV19,TRBJ2-1,11,-,CASSMSDEQFF,TGTGCCAGTTCTATGAGTGATGAGCAGTTCTTC
-,TRBV7-9,TRBJ2-7,13,TRBD1,CASSFDRGYEQYF,TGTGCCAGCAGCTTCGACAGGGGGTACGAGCAGTACTTC
-,TRBV25-1,TRBJ2-7,14,-,CASSELGLIYEQYF,TGTGCCAGCAGTGAACTGGGACTGATCTACGAGCAGTACTTC
-,TRBV7-2,TRBJ1-1,12,TRBD1,CASSFRQGEAFF,TGTGCCAGCAGCTTTCGACAGGGGGAAGCTTTCTTT
medium-sized,TRBV19,TRBJ2-7,14,TRBD1,CASTGTASSYEQYF,TGTGCCAGTACCGGGACAGCGAGCTCCTACGAGCAGTACTTC
-,TRBV15,TRBJ2-7,14,-,CATSRDKGPYEQYF,TGTGCCACCAGCAGAGACAAGGGTCCCTACGAGCAGTACTTC
once,TRBV5-1,TRBJ1-6,15,TRBD1,CASSPGQGYNSPLHF,TGCGCCAGCAGCCCAGGACAGGGATATAATTCACCCCTCCACTTT
-,TRBV19,TRBJ1-2,11,-,CASQRDYGYTF,TGTGCCAGCCAACGGGACTATGGCTACACCTTC
-,TRBV7-9,TRBJ1-2,13,-,CASSVAANYGYTF,TGTGCCAGCAGCGTAGCTGCCAACTATGGCTACACCTTC
-,TRBV20-1,TRBJ1-6,13,-,CSAGGSVGRSLHF,TGCAGTGCTGGGGGTTCAGTCGGGAGGTCCCTCCACTTT
-,TRBV7-9,TRBJ2-5,12,-,CASNSGWGTQYF,TGTGCCAGCAACTCAGGATGGGGGACCCAGTACTTC
many,TRBV7-6,TRBJ2-5,15,-,CASSLAHGTKETQYF,TGTGCCAGCAGCTTAGCCCACGGGACAAAAGAGACCCAGTACTTC
-,TRBV25-1,TRBJ2-2,16,-,CASSEITAGPTGELFF,TGTGCCAGCAGTGAGATTACCGCCGGCCCCACCGGGGAGCTGTTTTTT
-,TRBV7-7,TRBJ2-7,17,TRBD2,CASSLRTSGIGSYEQYF,TGCGCCAGCAGCCTCCGGACTAGCGGGATAGGGTCCTACGAGCAGTACTTC
-,TRBV20-1,TRBJ1-6,19,-,CSARTSSGGVGPYNSPLHF,TGCAGTGCTAGAACATCTAGCGGGGGGGTTGGCCCCTATAATTCACCCCTCCACTTT
-,TRBV4-3,TRBJ2-1,16,-,CASSQEWRDAYNGQFF,TGCGCCAGCAGTCAAGAGTGGAGGGATGCCTACAATGGGCAGTTCTTC
-,TRBV19,TRBJ2-1,13,TRBD2,CATGLAGLNEQFF,TGTGCCACTGGACTAGCGGGCCTCAATGAGCAGTTCTTC
-,TRBV19,TRBJ2-1,12,-,CASQTGYNEQFF,TGTGCCAGCCAAACAGGTTACAATGAGCAGTTCTTC
-,TRBV14,TRBJ1-6,14,TRBD1,CASSQEGGGSPLHF,TGTGCCAGCAGCCAAGAAGGGGGCGGTTCACCCCTCCACTTT
-,TRBV15,TRBJ2-7,15,-,CATSPGSAAKNEQYF,TGTGCCACCAGCCCCGGAAGCGCAGCAAAGAACGAGCAGTACTTC
-,TRBV5-1,TRBJ1-6,14,TRBD1,CASSGGQDYSPLHF,TGCGCCAGCAGCGGGGGACAGGATTATTCACCCCTCCACTTT
-,TRBV7-3,TRBJ2-1,11,-,CASSPGTEQFF,TGTGCCAGCAGTCCCGGGACAGAGCAGTTCTTC
-,TRBV29-1,TRBJ1-5,12,TRBD1,CSAGQGGQPQHF,TGCAGCGCGGGACAGGGTGGTCAGCCCCAGCATTTT
-,TRBV5-1,TRBJ1-1,13,-,CASSWTHNTEAFF,TGCGCCAGCAGCTGGACGCATAACACTGAAGCTTTCTTT
-,TRBV25-1,TRBJ1-5,14,TRBD1,CASSEGGGGGPQHF,TGTGCCAGCAGTGAAGGAGGAGGGGGCGGGCCCCAGCATTTT
-,TRBV7-9,TRBJ1-2,14,-,CASRDGGAGYGYTF,TGTGCCAGCAGAGACGGGGGGGCAGGCTATGGCTACACCTTC
-,TRBV29-1,TRBJ2-7,16,-,CSALERQGSSSYEQYF,TGCAGCGCCCTCGAACGGCAGGGATCCAGCTCCTACGAGCAGTACTTC
-,TRBV25-1,TRBJ1-1,13,-,CASSDQPNTEAFF,TGTGCCAGCAGTGACCAGCCGAACACTGAAGCTTTCTTT
-,TRBV2,TRBJ2-5,13,-,CASSVGLGETQYF,TGTGCCAGCAGTGTAGGGTTGGGGGAGACCCAGTACTTC
-,TRBV7-2,TRBJ1-1,13,-,CASSPGSNTEAFF,TGTGCCAGCAGCCCCGGATCGAACACTGAAGCTTTCTTT
-,TRBV24-1,TRBJ2-1,14,TRBD2,CATSPSGGGHEQFF,TGTGCCACCAGTCCTAGCGGGGGGGGCCATGAGCAGTTCTTC
medium-sized,TRBV20-1,TRBJ2-1,11,-,CSARDYNEQFF,TGCAGTGCTAGAGACTACAATGAGCAGTTCTTC
many,TRBV5-1,TRBJ1-4,15,-,CASSLNGATNEKLFF,TGCGCCAGCAGCTTGAATGGTGCAACTAATGAAAAACTGTTTTTT
once,TRBV15,TRBJ1-5,17,-,CATSPWGTHGEYQPQHF,TGTGCCACCAGCCCCTGGGGGACGCATGGCGAATATCAGCCCCAGCATTTT
-,TRBV6-1,TRBJ1-2,14,-,CTSSLEQGYYGCTF,-
-,TRBV6-1,TRBJ2-7,14,-,CASRSSTGPREQYF,TGTGCCAGCAGGTCGTCTACGGGCCCTCGCGAGCAGTACTTC
medium-sized,TRBV24-1,TRBJ1-2,16,-,CATSDPPGQESYGYTF,TGTGCCACCAGTGATCCTCCGGGACAAGAGTCCTATGGCTACACCTTC
-,TRBV29-1,TRBJ1-2,11,-,CSVGSAGGYTF,TGCAGCGTAGGCTCGGCGGGGGGCTACACCTTC
few,TRBV10-2,TRBJ2-7,14,-,CASSEDAEGNEQYF,TGCGCCAGCAGTGAGGACGCAGAAGGAAACGAGCAGTACTTC
medium-sized,TRBV12-3/TRBV12-4,TRBJ2-7,12,-,CASSWTVYEQYF,TGTGCCAGCAGCTGGACAGTCTACGAGCAGTACTTC
-,TRBV10-3,TRBJ1-1,15,-,CAIRYSGTLNTEAFF,TGTGCCATCAGATATAGCGGGACCTTGAACACTGAAGCTTTCTTT